The rows below give T cell receptor beta chains drawn from one sample of a study of T cells in Graves' hyperthyroidism and ophthalmopathy. TCRdb redid the calling of the multiplex PCR reads with MiXCR, one entry per CDR3 protein. The table has some 620,000 distinct CDR3 sequences, about 17% seen once. The sequenced material came from blood. These receptor sequences come from a woman aged 25-40 years with Graves' hyperthyroidism. Each CDR3 is given with its conserved first and last residue. A D gene is named only where the DNA matches it firmly. Not every row has a clone size; where given, it reads once, few, many or a size class.

TRBV7-3	.	TRBJ2-7	TRBD2	CASSFSGLGTEQYF	TGTGCCAGCAGCTTCTCGGGACTAGGTACCGAGCAGTACTTC
TRBV7-2	.	TRBJ2-7	TRBD2	CASSLAGSGAEQYF	TGTGCCAGCAGCTTAGCAGGGAGCGGGGCGGAGCAGTACTTC
TRBV5-1	many	TRBJ1-1	.	CASSLGTGKETDEAFF	TGCGCCAGCAGCTTGGGAACGGGAAAGGAGACCGATGAAGCTTTCTTT
TRBV5-1	.	TRBJ2-2	TRBD1	CASSTGQGNTGELFF	TGCGCCAGCAGCACGGGACAGGGGAACACCGGGGAGCTGTTTTTT
TRBV2	.	TRBJ1-1	.	CASSRETETEAFF	TGTGCCAGCAGCCGGGAAACGGAGACTGAAGCTTTCTTT
TRBV28	many	TRBJ2-7	TRBD2	CASKSPLAGVSVYEQYF	TGTGCCAGCAAATCCCCTCTAGCGGGAGTTTCGGTCTACGAGCAGTACTTC
TRBV13	few	TRBJ1-5	.	CASSLGRSGALSDQPQHF	TGTGCCAGCAGCTTAGGCCGGTCCGGGGCGCTTAGCGATCAGCCCCAGCATTTT
TRBV11-3	many	TRBJ2-1	TRBD2	CASSFILAGDSYNEQFF	TGTGCCAGCAGCTTCATACTAGCGGGGGACTCCTACAATGAGCAGTTCTTC
TRBV6-1	.	TRBJ1-1	.	CASSEEGLDTEAFF	TGTGCCAGCAGTGAAGAGGGATTGGACACTGAAGCTTTCTTT
TRBV6-1	many	TRBJ2-7	.	CASSTLGEDEQYF	.
TRBV5-1	few	TRBJ2-3	TRBD1	CASSRQGASLRESTDTQYF	TGCGCCAGCAGCCGACAGGGGGCTTCGCTGAGGGAAAGCACAGATACGCAGTATTTT
TRBV27	many	TRBJ2-5	.	CASSLDRRGTQYF	TGTGCCAGCAGTTTGGATCGTCGGGGGACCCAGTACTTC
TRBV29-1	.	TRBJ2-1	.	CNQLSGNNEQFF	TGCAACCAACTAAGCGGCAACAATGAGCAGTTCTTC
TRBV29-1	.	TRBJ1-3	TRBD1	CSVSTGYGNTIYF	TGCAGCGTATCGACAGGGTACGGAAACACCATATATTTT
TRBV20-1	few	TRBJ1-5	TRBD1	CSATFDRVNQPQHF	TGCAGTGCCACATTTGACAGGGTTAATCAGCCCCAGCATTTT
TRBV29-1	many	TRBJ2-5	TRBD1	CSVEVTGGETQYF	TGCAGCGTTGAAGTTACAGGGGGCGAGACCCAGTACTTC
TRBV5-1	.	TRBJ2-1	.	CASTNSYNEQFF	TGCGCCAGCACTAACTCCTACAATGAGCAGTTCTTC
TRBV28	many	TRBJ1-4	.	CASLTLRHGNEKLFF	TGTGCCAGCCTTACCCTCCGGCACGGGAATGAAAAACTGTTTTTT
TRBV12-5	many	TRBJ2-1	TRBD2	CASGWREVVNEQFF	TGTGCTAGTGGTTGGCGGGAGGTGGTCAATGAGCAGTTCTTC
TRBV7-3	many	TRBJ2-1	.	CASSFGTGFSSYNEQFF	TGTGCCAGCAGCTTCGGGACTGGATTTAGCTCCTACAATGAGCAGTTCTTC
TRBV28	.	TRBJ2-5	TRBD1	CASRPGQGAHQETQYF	TGTGCCAGCAGACCGGGACAGGGGGCCCACCAAGAGACCCAGTACTTC
TRBV18	.	TRBJ1-4	.	CASRGRGATNEKLFF	TGTGCCAGCCGCGGGAGGGGTGCAACTAATGAAAAACTGTTTTTT
TRBV5-1	many	TRBJ2-2	TRBD2	CASRRGLAGHTGELFF	TGCGCCAGCAGGCGAGGACTAGCGGGGCACACCGGGGAGCTGTTTTTT
TRBV6-5	many	TRBJ1-4	.	CASSYSGGGEKLFF	TGTGCCAGCAGTTACTCTGGGGGTGGGGAAAAACTGTTTTTT
TRBV20-1	many	TRBJ2-7	.	CSARDNNFPGHFYEQYF	TGCAGTGCTAGAGACAACAATTTTCCGGGACATTTCTACGAGCAGTACTTC
TRBV28	many	TRBJ1-3	.	CASSTQTVPSGNTIYF	TGTGCCAGCAGTACCCAGACAGTTCCCTCTGGAAACACCATATATTTT
TRBV20-1	few	TRBJ1-4	TRBD1	CSARGGDRATATNEKLFF	TGCAGTGCTAGAGGCGGGGACAGGGCAACCGCAACTAATGAAAAACTGTTTTTT
TRBV7-2	many	TRBJ2-7	.	CASSSGLTVGEQYF	TGTGCCAGCAGCTCGGGTCTGACGGTTGGTGAGCAGTACTTC
TRBV6-1	many	TRBJ2-3	.	CATTRVDTQYF	TGTGCCACCACTCGGGTGGATACGCAGTATTTT
TRBV19	few	TRBJ1-5	.	CASSIGRAIRNQPQHF	TGTGCCAGTAGTATCGGCAGGGCGATCCGCAATCAGCCCCAGCATTTT
TRBV27	.	TRBJ1-1	.	CASSSTLSTEAFF	TGTGCCAGCAGTTCCACTTTGAGCACTGAAGCTTTCTTT
TRBV19	few	TRBJ1-5	.	CASSMVRSPGQAQHF	TGTGCCAGTAGTATGGTCAGGAGCCCTGGTCAGGCCCAGCATTTT
TRBV6-1	.	TRBJ2-3	TRBD2	CASKLTSGSDTQYF	TGTGCCAGCAAATTGACTAGCGGCTCAGATACGCAGTATTTT
TRBV7-2	many	TRBJ2-7	TRBD2	CASSLEPGLAGSGEQYF	TGTGCCAGCAGCTTAGAGCCGGGACTAGCGGGGTCTGGGGAGCAGTACTTC